The next 5 T cell receptor beta chains were all read from a single sample in a study of cytotoxic CD8 clonotypes in ibrutinib-treated CLL (dated by TCRdb to about 2021). The library relied on the immunoSEQ multiplex PCR assay. TCRdb stores this immuneACCESS table with in-frame sequences only. Part of the clones is absent; in the studies checked, under half of the shortfall reflects unresolved V genes, and no reason is known for the rest. The sample table records about 310,000 clones; about 77% of these occur just once. Approximately 7% of the sample is held by the ten biggest clonotypes. Sequenced material: PBMCs, taken before ibrutinib treatment. These receptors were taken from a human donor with chronic lymphocytic leukemia.

The chain carries TRBV28 and TRBJ1-1, with TRBD1 matching 7 bases. V trimming: 4 bases; J trimming: 1 base; junction bases outside the gene matches: 6. This CDR3 comprises 15 residues. Looked up from germline, CDR1 is MDHEN and CDR2 is SYDVKM. The CDR3 loop is CASSSPDRRNTEAFF. The CDR3 DNA reads TGTGCCAGCAGTTCCCCGGACAGGAGGAACACTGAAGCTTTCTTT.

V and J are TRBV29-1 and TRBJ2-3; no definite D call. This CDR3 is 12 amino acids long. The germline V and J ends were trimmed by 7 bases and 4 bases, with 12 bases remaining between them. Germline V gene data show CDR1 as SQVTM and CDR2 as ANQGSEA. The CDR3 DNA reads as TGCAGCGCCTCCTCTGGAGCAGATACGCAGTATTTT. This encodes CSASSGADTQYF.

The chain has TRBV2 and TRBJ2-1, with 7 bases identical to TRBD1. The J segment lost 8 bases and the V segment lost 6 bases, leaving 10 bases of the junction unmatched. The CDR3 length is 14 residues. Germline V gene data show CDR1 as SNHLY and CDR2 as FYNNEI. CDR3 residues: CASRQGQRGYEQFF. The CDR3 bases are TGTGCCAGCAGACAGGGACAGCGTGGCTATGAGCAGTTCTTC.

J is TRBJ1-2 and V is TRBV6-5; 7 bases fit TRBD1. This CDR3 region has 13 residues. Germline lookup yields CDR1 MNHEY and CDR2 SVGAGI. V lost 5 bases, J lost 10 bases, and 10 bases stayed unmatched. CDR3 residues: CASSPPGGGDYTF. CDR3 DNA: TGTGCCAGCAGTCCCCCAGGGGGGGGTGACTACACCTTC.

J is TRBJ2-2 and V is TRBV11-3; D may be TRBD1 (6 bases). Germline CDR1 and CDR2: SGHNT and YENEEA. V gave up 6 bases and J gave up 5 bases, with 13 bases separating them. This CDR3 has 14 residues. In DNA, the CDR3 is TGTGCCAGCAGTGAGGGTAGGGGGACCGGGGAGCTGTTTTTT. Residues: CASSEGRGTGELFF.